This T cell receptor beta chain was obtained from a study of control samples from healthy donors and cancer patients. The ends were cut back, 8 bases at V and 5 bases at J, with 24 bases in the middle. Germline CDR1 SGHAT, CDR2 FQNNGV. The CDR3 consists of 17 residues. The data were produced by immunoSEQ multiplex PCR, yet TCRdb's version contains in-frame clones alone and is incomplete. The profile shows approximately 160,000 clones, about 93% of them singletons. The gene calls are TRBV11-2 and TRBJ1-4, with D possibly matching TRBD1 (5 bases). The sample taken for sequencing was blood. The clonotype comes from a woman in her 30s in good health. The CDR3 is CASSRRGSRGRNEKLFF. CDR3 nucleotides: TGTGCCAGCTCTCGCCGGGGGTCTCGCGGCCGGAATGAAAAACTGTTTTTT.